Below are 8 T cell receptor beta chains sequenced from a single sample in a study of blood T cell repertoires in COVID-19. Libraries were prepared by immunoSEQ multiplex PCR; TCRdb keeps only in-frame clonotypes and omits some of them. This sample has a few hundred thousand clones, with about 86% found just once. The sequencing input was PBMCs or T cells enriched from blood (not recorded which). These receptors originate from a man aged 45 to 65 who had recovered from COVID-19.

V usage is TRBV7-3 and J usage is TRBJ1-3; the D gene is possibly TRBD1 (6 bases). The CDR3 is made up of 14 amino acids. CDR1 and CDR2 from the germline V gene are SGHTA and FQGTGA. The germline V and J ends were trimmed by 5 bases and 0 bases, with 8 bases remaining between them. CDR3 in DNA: TGTGCCAGCAGCCCGGACAGCTCTGGAAACACCATATATTTT. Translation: CASSPDSSGNTIYF.

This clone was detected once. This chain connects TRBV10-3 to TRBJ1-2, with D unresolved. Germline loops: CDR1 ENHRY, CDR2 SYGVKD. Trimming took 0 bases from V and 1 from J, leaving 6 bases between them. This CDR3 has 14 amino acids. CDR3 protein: CAISESNNNYGYTF. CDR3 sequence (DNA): TGTGCCATCAGTGAGTCGAACAATAACTATGGCTACACCTTC.

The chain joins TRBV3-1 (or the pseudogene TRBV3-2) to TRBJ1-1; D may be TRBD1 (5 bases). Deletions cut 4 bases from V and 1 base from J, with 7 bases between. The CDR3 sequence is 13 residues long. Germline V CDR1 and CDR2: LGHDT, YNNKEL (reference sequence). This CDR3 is CASSRTGNTEAFF. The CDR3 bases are TGTGCCAGCAGCCGAACAGGGAACACTGAAGCTTTCTTT.

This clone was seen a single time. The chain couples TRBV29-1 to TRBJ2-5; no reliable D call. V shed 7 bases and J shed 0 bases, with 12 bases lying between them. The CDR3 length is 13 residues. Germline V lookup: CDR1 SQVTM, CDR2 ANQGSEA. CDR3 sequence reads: CSGVSRYQETQYF. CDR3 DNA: TGCAGCGGTGTTAGTCGGTACCAAGAGACCCAGTACTTC.

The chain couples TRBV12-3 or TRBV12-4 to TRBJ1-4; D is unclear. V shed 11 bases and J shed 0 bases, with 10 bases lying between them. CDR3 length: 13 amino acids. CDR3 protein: CASRSSTNEKLFF. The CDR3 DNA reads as TGTGCCTCCCGGAGTTCAACTAATGAAAAACTGTTTTTT.

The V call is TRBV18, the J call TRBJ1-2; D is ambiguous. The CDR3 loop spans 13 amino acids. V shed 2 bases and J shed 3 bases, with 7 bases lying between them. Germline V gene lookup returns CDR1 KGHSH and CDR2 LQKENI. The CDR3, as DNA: TGTGCCAGCTCACCAATGAGGGACTATGGCTACACCTTC. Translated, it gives CASSPMRDYGYTF.

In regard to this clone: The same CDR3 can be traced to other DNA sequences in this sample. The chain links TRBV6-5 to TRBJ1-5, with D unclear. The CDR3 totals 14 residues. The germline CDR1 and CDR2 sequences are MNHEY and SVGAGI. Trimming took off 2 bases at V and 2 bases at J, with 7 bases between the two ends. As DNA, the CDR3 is TGTGCCAGCAGTTACGGGCAGGGCAATCAGCCCCAGCATTTT. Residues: CASSYGQGNQPQHF.

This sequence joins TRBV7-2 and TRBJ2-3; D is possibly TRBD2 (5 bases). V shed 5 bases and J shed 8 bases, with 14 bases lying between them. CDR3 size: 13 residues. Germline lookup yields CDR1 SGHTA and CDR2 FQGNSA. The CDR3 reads CASSPEVPTTQYF. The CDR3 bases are TGTGCCAGCAGCCCGGAGGTCCCAACTACGCAGTATTTT.